The rows below give T cell receptor beta chains drawn from one sample of a study of cytomegalovirus exposure and HLA in healthy donors. Here immunoSEQ multiplex PCR was the method, and the copy in TCRdb shows in-frame clones only, minus some. The sample lists 90,000 to 95,000 clones, roughly 80% occurring once. Sequenced input: PBMCs. The receptor source for this set is a girl aged 2 to 10 in good health and CMV-seropositive. The CDR3 runs from the conserved cysteine through the conserved F or W. D genes are given only for firm matches. For some rows the clone size is stated as once, few or many, or as a class when expanded; others skip it.

size: .; D: TRBD1; V: TRBV28; J: TRBJ2-1; CDR3: CASRQGAASYNEQFF; DNA: TGTGCCTCCCGACAGGGGGCTGCCTCCTACAATGAGCAGTTCTTC
size: .; D: .; V: TRBV30; J: TRBJ2-3; CDR3: CAWSVQGGFTDTQYF; DNA: TGTGCCTGGAGTGTACAGGGTGGATTCACAGATACGCAGTATTTT
size: .; D: TRBD2; V: TRBV5-8; J: TRBJ2-7; CDR3: CASTLLGTRALLTYEQYF; DNA: TGTGCCAGCACCCTCCTTGGGACTAGAGCCCTCCTGACCTACGAGCAGTACTTC
size: .; D: .; V: TRBV7-2; J: TRBJ1-2; CDR3: CASSPDSYGYTF; DNA: TGTGCCAGCAGCCCAGACAGCTATGGCTACACCTTC
size: .; D: TRBD1; V: TRBV6-5; J: TRBJ2-5; CDR3: CASREGGSQRAQYF; DNA: TGTGCCAGCAGGGAAGGGGGCTCGCAGAGGGCCCAGTACTTC
size: .; D: .; V: TRBV27; J: TRBJ1-1; CDR3: CASSHGQRRNTEAFF; DNA: TGTGCCAGCAGTCACGGACAACGGAGGAACACTGAAGCTTTCTTT
size: .; D: .; V: TRBV2; J: TRBJ2-7; CDR3: CASSEEASYEQYF; DNA: TGTGCCAGCAGTGAGGAGGCCTCCTACGAGCAGTACTTC
size: .; D: .; V: TRBV14; J: TRBJ1-1; CDR3: CASSQVTSRGTEAFF; DNA: TGTGCCAGCAGCCAAGTTACATCCCGGGGGACTGAAGCTTTCTTT
size: .; D: .; V: TRBV5-4; J: TRBJ1-2; CDR3: CASSFWPPNPYGYTF; DNA: TGTGCCAGCAGCTTCTGGCCTCCAAACCCCTATGGCTACACCTTC
size: .; D: .; V: TRBV4-1; J: TRBJ2-1; CDR3: CASSQDTFRNSYNEQFF; DNA: TGCGCCAGCAGCCAAGATACGTTCAGGAACTCCTACAATGAGCAGTTCTTC
size: .; D: TRBD1; V: TRBV29-1; J: TRBJ1-4; CDR3: CSSWDRGTEKLFF; DNA: TGCAGCAGTTGGGACAGGGGGACGGAAAAACTGTTTTTT
size: .; D: .; V: TRBV30; J: TRBJ2-7; CDR3: CAWSVTPSEQYF; DNA: TGTGCCTGGAGTGTAACCCCCAGCGAGCAGTACTTC
size: .; D: TRBD1; V: TRBV28; J: TRBJ1-1; CDR3: CASSETIYRGDTEAFF; DNA: TGTGCCAGCAGCGAGACGATATACAGGGGCGATACTGAAGCTTTCTTT
size: .; D: .; V: TRBV28; J: TRBJ1-2; CDR3: CASTGLGNYGYTF; DNA: TGTGCCAGTACCGGACTGGGTAACTATGGCTACACCTTC
size: .; D: TRBD1; V: TRBV9; J: TRBJ2-7; CDR3: CASSAGGASYEQYF; DNA: TGTGCCAGCAGCGCAGGGGGCGCTTCCTACGAGCAGTACTTC
size: .; D: .; V: TRBV5-1; J: TRBJ2-1; CDR3: CASSLTASLEQFF; DNA: TGCGCCAGCAGCTTGACGGCTAGTCTTGAGCAGTTCTTC
size: .; D: .; V: TRBV29-1; J: TRBJ1-1; CDR3: CSVEVQGGVNTEAFF; DNA: TGCAGCGTTGAAGTCCAAGGGGGGGTGAACACTGAAGCTTTCTTT
size: .; D: TRBD1; V: TRBV5-1; J: TRBJ1-3; CDR3: CASSLEGQGNTIYF; DNA: TGCGCCAGCAGCCTGGAGGGACAGGGAAACACCATATATTTT
size: .; D: .; V: TRBV2; J: TRBJ2-1; CDR3: CASSYGQLFF; DNA: TGTGCCAGCAGTTATGGACAGCTGTTCTTC
size: .; D: .; V: TRBV6-5; J: TRBJ2-1; CDR3: CASSYIRSSYNEQFF; DNA: TGTGCCAGCAGTTACATTCGGAGCTCCTACAATGAGCAGTTCTTC
size: few; D: .; V: TRBV28; J: TRBJ2-1; CDR3: CASSLSLRERDEQFF; DNA: TGTGCCAGCAGTTTATCGCTTCGGGAGAGAGATGAGCAGTTCTTC
size: once; D: TRBD1; V: TRBV2; J: TRBJ1-5; CDR3: CASSGDRGGNQPQHF; DNA: TGTGCCAGCAGTGGAGACAGGGGTGGCAATCAGCCCCAGCATTTT
size: .; D: .; V: TRBV30; J: TRBJ1-1; CDR3: CAWSGQVNTEAFF; DNA: TGTGCCTGGAGTGGGCAGGTGAACACTGAAGCTTTCTTT
size: .; D: TRBD1; V: TRBV5-1; J: TRBJ2-1; CDR3: CASRAGGQNNEQFF; DNA: TGCGCCAGCAGGGCAGGGGGACAGAACAATGAGCAGTTCTTC
size: .; D: .; V: TRBV30; J: TRBJ2-1; CDR3: CAWVEPNANEQFF; DNA: TGTGCCTGGGTAGAACCTAACGCCAATGAGCAGTTCTTC
size: .; D: TRBD1; V: TRBV5-1; J: TRBJ2-7; CDR3: CASSGQERYEQYF; DNA: TGCGCCAGCAGCGGACAGGAGAGGTACGAGCAGTACTTC
size: .; D: .; V: TRBV14; J: TRBJ1-2; CDR3: CASSQARGSYGYTF; DNA: TGTGCCAGCAGCCAGGCCAGGGGTTCCTATGGCTACACCTTC
size: once; D: TRBD2; V: TRBV19; J: TRBJ2-5; CDR3: CASSILAGQETQYF; DNA: TGTGCCAGTAGTATACTAGCGGGGCAAGAGACCCAGTACTTC
size: .; D: TRBD1; V: TRBV15; J: TRBJ2-7; CDR3: CATSRDKGGTGGHEQYF; DNA: TGTGCCACCAGCAGAGATAAGGGCGGGACAGGGGGCCACGAGCAGTACTTC
size: once; D: .; V: TRBV29-1; J: TRBJ1-1; CDR3: CSAGGEHTEAFF; DNA: TGCAGCGCGGGGGGGGAACACACTGAAGCTTTCTTT
size: .; D: .; V: TRBV30; J: TRBJ2-1; CDR3: CAWRDTRTYNEQFF; DNA: TGTGCCTGGAGGGATACTAGGACCTACAATGAGCAGTTCTTC
size: few; D: .; V: TRBV6-1; J: TRBJ2-1; CDR3: CASMGAYNEQFF; DNA: TGTGCCAGCATGGGGGCGTACAATGAGCAGTTCTTC
size: once; D: .; V: TRBV27; J: TRBJ2-7; CDR3: CASGASYEQYF; DNA: TGTGCCAGCGGAGCCTCCTACGAGCAGTACTTC
size: .; D: TRBD2; V: TRBV5-6; J: TRBJ2-7; CDR3: CASSRGGTRYEQYF; DNA: TGTGCCAGCAGCCGGGGGGGGACTAGATACGAGCAGTACTTC
size: .; D: TRBD1; V: TRBV11-2; J: TRBJ1-4; CDR3: CASSYRQGSEKLFF; DNA: TGTGCCAGCAGCTACCGACAGGGATCTGAAAAACTGTTTTTT
size: .; D: .; V: TRBV4-1; J: TRBJ1-1; CDR3: CASSQALGGEAFF; DNA: TGCGCCAGCAGCCAAGCCCTGGGAGGTGAAGCTTTCTTT
size: .; D: .; V: TRBV27; J: TRBJ2-7; CDR3: CASSGEYGSYEQYF; DNA: TGTGCCAGCAGCGGAGAGTACGGCTCCTACGAGCAGTACTTC
size: .; D: .; V: TRBV19; J: TRBJ1-1; CDR3: CASRGTLAPIEAFF; DNA: TGTGCCAGTAGAGGGACTTTAGCCCCAATTGAAGCTTTCTTT
size: .; D: .; V: TRBV5-1; J: TRBJ1-1; CDR3: CASSLALSTGRVNTEAFF; DNA: TGCGCCAGCAGCTTGGCCTTATCTACAGGGAGAGTGAACACTGAAGCTTTCTTT
size: once; D: TRBD2; V: TRBV15; J: TRBJ2-5; CDR3: CATSTRTSGRAGRETQYF; DNA: TGTGCCACCAGCACCAGGACTAGCGGGAGGGCCGGGCGGGAGACCCAGTACTTC